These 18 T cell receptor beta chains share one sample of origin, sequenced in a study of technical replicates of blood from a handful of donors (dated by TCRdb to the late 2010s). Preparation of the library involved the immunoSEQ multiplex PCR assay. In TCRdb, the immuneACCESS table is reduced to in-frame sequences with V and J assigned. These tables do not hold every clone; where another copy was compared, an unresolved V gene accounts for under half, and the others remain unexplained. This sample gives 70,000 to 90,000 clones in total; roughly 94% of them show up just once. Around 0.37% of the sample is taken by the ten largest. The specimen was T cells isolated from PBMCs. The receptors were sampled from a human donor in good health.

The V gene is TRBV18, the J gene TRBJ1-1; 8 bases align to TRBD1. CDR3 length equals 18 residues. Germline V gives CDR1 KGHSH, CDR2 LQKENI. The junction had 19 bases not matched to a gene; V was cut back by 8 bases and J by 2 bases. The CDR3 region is CASPPTGSGGQANTEAFF. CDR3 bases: TGTGCCAGCCCCCCGACGGGATCAGGGGGACAGGCAAACACTGAAGCTTTCTTT. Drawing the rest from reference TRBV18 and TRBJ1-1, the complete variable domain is NAGVMQNPRHLVRRRGQEARLRCSPMKGHSHVYWYRQLPEEGLKFMVYLQKENIIDESGMPKERFSAEFPKEGPSILRIQQVVRGDSAAYFCASPPTGSGGQANTEAFFGQGTRLTVV.

The CDR3 sequence: CAITSGFWEQYF. The CDR3 DNA follows: TGTGCCATTACTAGCGGTTTTTGGGAGCAGTACTTC. The chain employs TRBV19 and TRBJ2-7; TRBD2 matches at 8 bases. Germline CDR1 and CDR2: LNHDA and SQIVND (reference sequence). The CDR3 runs 12 residues. V shed 10 bases and J 7 bases; nucleotides not matched to a gene: 9.

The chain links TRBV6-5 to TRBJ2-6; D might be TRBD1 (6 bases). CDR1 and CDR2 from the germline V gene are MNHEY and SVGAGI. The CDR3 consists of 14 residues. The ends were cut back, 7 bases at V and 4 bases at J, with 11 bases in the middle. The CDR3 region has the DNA TGTGCCAGCACCCAGGGGTCCGGGGCCAACGTCCTGACTTTC. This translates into CASTQGSGANVLTF.

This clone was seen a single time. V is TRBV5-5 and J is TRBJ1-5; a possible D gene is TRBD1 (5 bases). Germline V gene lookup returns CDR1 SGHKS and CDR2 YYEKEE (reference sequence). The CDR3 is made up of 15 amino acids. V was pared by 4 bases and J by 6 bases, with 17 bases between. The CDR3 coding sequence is TGTGCCAGCAGCCGGGGGGGGGAGGTTTTTCAGCCCCAGCATTTT. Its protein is CASSRGGEVFQPQHF. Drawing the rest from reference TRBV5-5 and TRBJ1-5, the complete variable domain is DAGVTQSPTHLIKTRGQQVTLRCSPISGHKSVSWYQQVLGQGPQFIFQYYEKEERGRGNFPDRFSARQFPNYSSELNVNALLLGDSALYLCASSRGGEVFQPQHFGDGTRLSIL.

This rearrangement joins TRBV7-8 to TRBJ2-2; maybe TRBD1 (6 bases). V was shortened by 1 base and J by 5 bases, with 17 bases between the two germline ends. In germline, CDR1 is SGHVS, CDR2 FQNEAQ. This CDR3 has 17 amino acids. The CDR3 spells CASSLDPPTGGTGELFF. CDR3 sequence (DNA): TGTGCCAGCAGCTTAGATCCCCCGACAGGAGGTACCGGGGAGCTGTTTTTT.

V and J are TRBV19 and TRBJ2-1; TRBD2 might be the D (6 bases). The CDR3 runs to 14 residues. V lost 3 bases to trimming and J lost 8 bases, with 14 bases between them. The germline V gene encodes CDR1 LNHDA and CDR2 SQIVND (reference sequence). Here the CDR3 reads CASSISLAGDEQFF. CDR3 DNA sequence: TGTGCCAGTAGTATCTCACTAGCTGGGGATGAGCAGTTCTTC.

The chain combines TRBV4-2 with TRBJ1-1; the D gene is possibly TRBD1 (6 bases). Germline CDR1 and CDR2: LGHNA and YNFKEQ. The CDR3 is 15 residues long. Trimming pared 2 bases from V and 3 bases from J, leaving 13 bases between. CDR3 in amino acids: CASSQFRGAYTEAFF. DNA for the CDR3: TGTGCCAGCAGCCAATTCCGGGGGGCCTACACTGAAGCTTTCTTT.

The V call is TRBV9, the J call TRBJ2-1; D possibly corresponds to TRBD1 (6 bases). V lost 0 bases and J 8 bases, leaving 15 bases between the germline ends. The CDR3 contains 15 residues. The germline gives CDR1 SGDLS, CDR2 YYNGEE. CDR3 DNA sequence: TGTGCCAGCAGCGTAGGGGGAACAGGGTTCGATGAGCAGTTCTTC. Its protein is CASSVGGTGFDEQFF.

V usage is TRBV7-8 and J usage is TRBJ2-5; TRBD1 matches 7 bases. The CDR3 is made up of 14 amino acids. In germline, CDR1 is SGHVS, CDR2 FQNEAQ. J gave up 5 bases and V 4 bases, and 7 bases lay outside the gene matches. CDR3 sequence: CASSYPQGDETQYF. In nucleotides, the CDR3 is TGTGCCAGCAGCTACCCCCAGGGGGATGAGACCCAGTACTTC. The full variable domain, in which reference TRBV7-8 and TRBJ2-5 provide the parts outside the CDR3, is GAGVSQSPRYKVAKRGQDVALRCDPISGHVSLFWYQQALGQGPEFLTYFQNEAQLDKSGLPSDRFFAERPEGSVSTLKIQRTQQEDSAVYLCASSYPQGDETQYFGPGTRLLVL.

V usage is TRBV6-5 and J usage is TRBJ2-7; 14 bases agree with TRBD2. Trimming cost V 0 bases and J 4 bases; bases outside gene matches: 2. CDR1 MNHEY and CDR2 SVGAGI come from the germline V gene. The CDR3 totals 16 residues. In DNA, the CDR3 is TGTGCCAGCAGTTACTCGACTAGCGGGAGGGGGTACGAGCAGTACTTC. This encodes CASSYSTSGRGYEQYF.

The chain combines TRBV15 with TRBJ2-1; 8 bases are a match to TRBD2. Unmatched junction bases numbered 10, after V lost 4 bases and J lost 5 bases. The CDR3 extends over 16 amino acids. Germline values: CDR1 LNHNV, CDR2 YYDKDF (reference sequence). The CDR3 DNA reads TGTGCCACCAGCACCCCGCTAGCGGGTTCCAACAATGAGCAGTTCTTC. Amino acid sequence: CATSTPLAGSNNEQFF.

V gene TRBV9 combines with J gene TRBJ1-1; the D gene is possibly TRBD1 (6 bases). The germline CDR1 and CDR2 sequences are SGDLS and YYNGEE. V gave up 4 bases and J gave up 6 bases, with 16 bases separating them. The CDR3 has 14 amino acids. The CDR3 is CASSPVEAGAEAFF. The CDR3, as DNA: TGTGCCAGCAGCCCGGTCGAAGCAGGGGCTGAAGCTTTCTTT.

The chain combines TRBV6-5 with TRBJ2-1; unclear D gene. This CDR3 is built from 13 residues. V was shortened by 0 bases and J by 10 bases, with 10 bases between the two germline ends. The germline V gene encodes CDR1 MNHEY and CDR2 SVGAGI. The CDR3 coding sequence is TGTGCCAGCAGTTACTCGATGCGGTCCGAGCAGTTCTTC. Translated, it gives CASSYSMRSEQFF.

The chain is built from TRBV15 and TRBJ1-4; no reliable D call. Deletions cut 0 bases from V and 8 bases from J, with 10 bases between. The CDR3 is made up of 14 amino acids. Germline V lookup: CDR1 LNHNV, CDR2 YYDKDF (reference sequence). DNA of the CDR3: TGTGCCACCAGCAGAGAACAAGTCAAAGAAAAACTGTTTTTT. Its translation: CATSREQVKEKLFF.

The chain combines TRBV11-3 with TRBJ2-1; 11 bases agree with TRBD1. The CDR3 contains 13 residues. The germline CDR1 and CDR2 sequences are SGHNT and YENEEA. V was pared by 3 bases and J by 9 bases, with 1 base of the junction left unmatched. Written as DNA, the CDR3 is TGTGCCAGCAGCTTCGGGACAGGGGGTGAGCAGTTCTTC. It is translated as CASSFGTGGEQFF.

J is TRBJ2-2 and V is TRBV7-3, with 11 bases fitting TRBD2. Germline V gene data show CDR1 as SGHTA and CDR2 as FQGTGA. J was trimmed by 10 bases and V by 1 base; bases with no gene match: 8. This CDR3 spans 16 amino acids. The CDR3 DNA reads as TGTGCCAGCAGCTTAAAAACACTAGCGGGAGCGGAGGAGCTGTTTTTT. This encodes CASSLKTLAGAEELFF. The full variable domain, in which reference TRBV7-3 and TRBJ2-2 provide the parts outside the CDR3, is GAGVSQTPSNKVTEKGKYVELRCDPISGHTALYWYRQSLGQGPEFLIYFQGTGAADDSGLPNDRFFAVRPEGSVSTLKIQRTERGDSAVYLCASSLKTLAGAEELFFGEGSRLTVL.

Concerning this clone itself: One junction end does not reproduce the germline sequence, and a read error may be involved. CDR3 nucleotide sequence: TGTGCTAGCAGCTTAATAGCGGGAGCGTCAGATACGCAGTATTTT. This translates into CASSLIAGASDTQYF. The chain links TRBV7-7 to TRBJ2-3, with 9 positions matching TRBD2. This CDR3 is 15 amino acids long. Germline lookup yields CDR1 SSHAT and CDR2 FNYEAQ (reference sequence).

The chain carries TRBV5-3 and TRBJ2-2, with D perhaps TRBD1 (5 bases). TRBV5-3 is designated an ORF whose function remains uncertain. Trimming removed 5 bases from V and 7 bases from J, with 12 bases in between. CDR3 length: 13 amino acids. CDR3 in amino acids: CARSSQGFGELFF. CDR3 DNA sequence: TGTGCCAGAAGTTCTCAGGGATTCGGGGAGCTGTTTTTT.